This paragraph reports one TCR beta chain. This CDR3 region has 16 residues. V was trimmed by 6 bases and J by 1 base, leaving 17 bases between them. Germline values: CDR1 MNHNS, CDR2 SASEGT. From the RT-PCR reads, TCRdb called clonotypes with MiXCR, one entry per CDR3 protein. Among hundreds of thousands of distinct CDR3 sequences listed, 12% to 15% were seen once. The sample taken for sequencing was memory CD4+ T cells from blood. This receptor was taken from a female donor in good health, serving as a healthy control. V and J are TRBV6-1 and TRBJ2-3; TRBD2 might be the D (6 bases). The CDR3 region has the DNA TGTGCCAGCAGAGCCTTAGTGGGGGGAGGCACAGATACGCAGTATTTT. Translation: CASRALVGGGTDTQYF.